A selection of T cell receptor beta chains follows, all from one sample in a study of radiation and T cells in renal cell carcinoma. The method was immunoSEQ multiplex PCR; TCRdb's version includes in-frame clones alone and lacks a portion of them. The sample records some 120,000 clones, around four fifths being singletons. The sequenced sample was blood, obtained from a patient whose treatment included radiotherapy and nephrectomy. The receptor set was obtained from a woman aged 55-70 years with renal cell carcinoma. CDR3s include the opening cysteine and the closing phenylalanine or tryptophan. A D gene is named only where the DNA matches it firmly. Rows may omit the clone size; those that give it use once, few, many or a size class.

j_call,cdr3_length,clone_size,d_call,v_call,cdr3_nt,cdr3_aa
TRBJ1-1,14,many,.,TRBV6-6,TGTGCCAGCAGTTCCCACCTACTAAACACTGAAGCTTTCTTT,CASSSHLLNTEAFF
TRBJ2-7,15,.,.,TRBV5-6,TGTGCCAGCCTGGACAGCCGGATTTTCTCCTACGAGCAGTACTTC,CASLDSRIFSYEQYF
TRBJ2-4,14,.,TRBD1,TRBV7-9,TGTGCCAGCAGCCCACCGGGACAGAATAGAGTTCAGTACTTC,CASSPPGQNRVQYF
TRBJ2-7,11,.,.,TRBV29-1,TGCAGCGTTGTAGTCTACTACGAGCAGTACTTC,CSVVVYYEQYF
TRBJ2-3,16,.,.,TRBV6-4,TGTGCCACCTTAAAGAGGGGGCGCGGGGTTACAGATACGCAGTATTTT,CATLKRGRGVTDTQYF
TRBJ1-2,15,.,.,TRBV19,TGTGCCAGTAGTACAGAAGGCAGCGCTCTGGGTGGCTACACCTTC,CASSTEGSALGGYTF
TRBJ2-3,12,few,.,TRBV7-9,TGTGCCAGCAGCTTACAATCCCCACCCCAGTATTTT,CASSLQSPPQYF
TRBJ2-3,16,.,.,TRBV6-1,TGTGCCAGCAGGGAAGGGGGGGCGGTAAGCACAGATACGCAGTATTTT,CASREGGAVSTDTQYF
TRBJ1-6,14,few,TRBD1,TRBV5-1,TGCGCCAGCAGCTCCCCAGGGGGAGATTCACCCCTCCACTTT,CASSSPGGDSPLHF
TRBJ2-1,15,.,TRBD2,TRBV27,TGTGCCAGCAGCCGAAGCGGGAGGGCCTACAATGAGCAGTTCTTC,CASSRSGRAYNEQFF
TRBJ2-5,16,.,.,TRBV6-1,TGTGCCAGCAGTGAAAACATCTCCGGGACGCAAGAGACCCAGTACTTC,CASSENISGTQETQYF
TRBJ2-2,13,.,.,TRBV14,TGTGCCAGCAGCCCCACAGGGAGGGGGGAGCTGTTTTTT,CASSPTGRGELFF
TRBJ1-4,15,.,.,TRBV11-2,TGTGCCAGCAGCCCGCAGAGTGCAACTAATGAAAAACTGTTTTTT,CASSPQSATNEKLFF
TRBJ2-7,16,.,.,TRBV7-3,TGCGCCAGCAGCCAAGATCCCAGCGCGAGCTCCTACGAGCAGTACTTC,CASSQDPSASSYEQYF
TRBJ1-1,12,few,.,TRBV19,TGTGCCACCTCGACAGCGAACACTGAAGCTTTCTTT,CATSTANTEAFF
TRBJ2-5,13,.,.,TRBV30,TGTGCCTGGGGGGACTGGGGGCGGGAGACCCAGTACTTC,CAWGDWGRETQYF
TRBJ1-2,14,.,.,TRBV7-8,TGTGCCAGCAGCTTAGCAGCGGAAGAGAGTGGCTACACCTTC,CASSLAAEESGYTF
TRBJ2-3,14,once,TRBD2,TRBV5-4,TGTGCCAGCTCCGGGGGGGGATACACAGATACGCAGTATTTT,CASSGGGYTDTQYF
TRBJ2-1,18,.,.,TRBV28,TGTGCCAGCAGTTTCCTCACGGCTAGGCTAATTCTCGGCAATGAGCAGTTCTTC,CASSFLTARLILGNEQFF
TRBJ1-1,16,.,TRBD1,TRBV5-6,TGTGCCAGCAGCTTGGGACAGGGGGGCGGTAGGACTGAAGCTTTCTTT,CASSLGQGGGRTEAFF
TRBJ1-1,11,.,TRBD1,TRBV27,TGTGCCACAAACAGGGGGACTGAAGCTTTCTTT,CATNRGTEAFF
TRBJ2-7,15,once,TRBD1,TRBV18,TGTGCCAGCTCACCACCGGACAGGGGAGAGGTCGAGCAGTACTTC,CASSPPDRGEVEQYF
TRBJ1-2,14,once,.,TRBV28,TGTGCCAGCAGTCATAGTTATACAGGTGAAGGCTACACCTTC,CASSHSYTGEGYTF
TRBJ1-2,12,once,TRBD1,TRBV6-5,TGTGCCAGCAGACAGGGGGCAAGTGGCTACACCTTC,CASRQGASGYTF
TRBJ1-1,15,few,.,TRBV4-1,TGCGCCAGCAGCCAAGATATTAACGGAGACACTGAAGCTTTCTTT,CASSQDINGDTEAFF
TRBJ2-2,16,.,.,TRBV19,TGTGCCAGTAGGAGCCCCCGGGACACTAACACCGGGGAGCTGTTTTTT,CASRSPRDTNTGELFF
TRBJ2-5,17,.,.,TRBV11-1,TGTGCCAGCAGCCTGGGGGGGGGACACCCAGGGTCGGAGACCCAGTACTTC,CASSLGGGHPGSETQYF
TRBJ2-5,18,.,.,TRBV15,TGTGCCACCAGCAACCATACACTGCAGGATCTGTACCAAGAGACCCAGTACTTC,CATSNHTLQDLYQETQYF
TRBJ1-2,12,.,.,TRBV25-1,TGTGCCAGCAGTGACTACAGGGATGGCTACACCTTC,CASSDYRDGYTF
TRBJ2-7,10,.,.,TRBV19,TGTGCCAGTGGCGGGGCCGAGCAGTACTTC,CASGGAEQYF
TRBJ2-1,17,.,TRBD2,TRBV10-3,TGTGCCATCAACGATCCTAGCGGGGGAGGGGGCTACAATGAGCAGTTCTTC,CAINDPSGGGGYNEQFF
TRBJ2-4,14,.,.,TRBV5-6,TGTGCCAGCAGCTCGACAGGAGGGGTAAACATTCAGTACTTC,CASSSTGGVNIQYF
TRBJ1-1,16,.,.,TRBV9,TGTGCCAGCAGCGTAGCGATTGGGGGTAGTAACACTGAAGCTTTCTTT,CASSVAIGGSNTEAFF
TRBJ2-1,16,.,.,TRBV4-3,TGCGCCAGCAGCCAAGTTGGGTTGTCCTTATACAATGAGCAGTTCTTC,CASSQVGLSLYNEQFF
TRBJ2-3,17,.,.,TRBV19,TGTGCCAGTAGCTCGAACCCCTACGGCAGTAGCACAGATACGCAGTATTTT,CASSSNPYGSSTDTQYF
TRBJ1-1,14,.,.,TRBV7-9,TGTGCCAGCAGCGCGCAGGGGATGAACACTGAAGCTTTCTTT,CASSAQGMNTEAFF
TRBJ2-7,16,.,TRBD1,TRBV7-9,TGTGCCAGCAGCTTAGGAGTCGGGACAGGGGGCGACGAGCAGTACTTC,CASSLGVGTGGDEQYF
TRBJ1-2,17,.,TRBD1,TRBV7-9,TGTGCCAGCAGCTTAGCCCTTAAAGGACAGGGTCGTTCTGGCTACACCTTC,CASSLALKGQGRSGYTF
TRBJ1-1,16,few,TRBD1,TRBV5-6,TGTGCCAGCAGCACCCTACAGGGACAGTGGAACACTGAAGCTTTCTTT,CASSTLQGQWNTEAFF
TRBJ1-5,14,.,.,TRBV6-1,TGTGCCAGCAGCGGGGCCCTGGGCAATCAGCCCCAGCATTTT,CASSGALGNQPQHF
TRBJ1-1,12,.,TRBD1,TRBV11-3,TGTGCCAGCAGCAAAAGGGACAGGGAAGCTTTCTTT,CASSKRDREAFF
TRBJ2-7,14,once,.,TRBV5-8,TGTGCCAGCCGGGGAAGACCGCCCTCCTACGAGCAGTACTTC,CASRGRPPSYEQYF